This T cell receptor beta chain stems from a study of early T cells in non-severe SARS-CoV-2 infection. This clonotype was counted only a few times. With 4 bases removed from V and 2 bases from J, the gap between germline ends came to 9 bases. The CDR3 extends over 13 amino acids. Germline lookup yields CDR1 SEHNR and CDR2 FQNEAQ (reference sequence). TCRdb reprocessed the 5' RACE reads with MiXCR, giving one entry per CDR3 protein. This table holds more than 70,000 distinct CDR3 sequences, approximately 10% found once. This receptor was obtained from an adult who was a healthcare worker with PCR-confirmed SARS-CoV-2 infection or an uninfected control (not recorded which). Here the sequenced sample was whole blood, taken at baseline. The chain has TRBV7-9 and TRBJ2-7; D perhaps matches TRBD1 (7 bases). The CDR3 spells CASSSGGTYEQYF. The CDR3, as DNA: TGTGCCAGCAGCTCAGGGGGGACCTACGAGCAGTACTTC.